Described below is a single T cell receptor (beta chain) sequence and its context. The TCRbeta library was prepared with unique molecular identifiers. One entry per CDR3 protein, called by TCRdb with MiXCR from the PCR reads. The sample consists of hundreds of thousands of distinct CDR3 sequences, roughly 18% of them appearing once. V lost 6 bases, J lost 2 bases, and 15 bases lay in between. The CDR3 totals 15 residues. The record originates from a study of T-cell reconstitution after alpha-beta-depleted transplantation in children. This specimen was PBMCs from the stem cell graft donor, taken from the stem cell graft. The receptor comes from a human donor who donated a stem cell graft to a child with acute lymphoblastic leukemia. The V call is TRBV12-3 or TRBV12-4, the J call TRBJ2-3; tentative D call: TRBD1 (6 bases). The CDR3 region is CASSDRDIFTDTQYF. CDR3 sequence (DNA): TGTGCCAGCAGCGACCGGGACATTTTCACAGATACGCAGTATTTT.